This TCR beta chain was sequenced during a study of control samples from healthy donors and cancer patients. Germline V gene data show CDR1 as WNHNN and CDR2 as SYGVQD (reference sequence). This CDR3 is built from 14 residues. Trimming pared 6 bases from V and 7 bases from J, leaving 16 bases between. Some clones are missing from TCRdb's copy, which holds only in-frame ones; the method was immunoSEQ multiplex PCR. The sample lists some 130,000 clones, around 92% seen once, with 6.5% to 9.5% in the top ten. The material sequenced was PBMCs. The chain recombines TRBV10-1 with TRBJ2-1; D possibly matches TRBD1 or TRBD2 (6 bases each). The clonotype was recovered from a man aged 50-59 years with head and neck cancer. The CDR3 region is CASRDQGGGNEQFF. CDR3 bases: TGCGCCAGCAGAGACCAAGGAGGGGGTAATGAGCAGTTCTTC.